This paragraph reports one T cell receptor beta chain. This sample was taken from a study of blood T cell repertoires in COVID-19. Profiled with immunoSEQ multiplex PCR; TCRdb holds only in-frame clones, not every one. The repertoire holds over 150,000 clones, 65% to 90% seen once, with over 10% in the top ten. The CDR3 length is 14 residues. The germline V and J ends were trimmed by 1 base and 5 bases, with 9 bases remaining between them. Germline lookup yields CDR1 SEHNR and CDR2 FQNEAQ (reference sequence). The sequenced sample was peripheral blood. The chain links TRBV7-9 to TRBJ1-5; no firm D call. The source is a woman in her fifties or sixties with COVID-19, enrolled during active disease. Here the CDR3 DNA reads TGTGCCAGCAGCTTAGTGGGGAGGGATCAGCCCCAGCATTTT. Protein sequence: CASSLVGRDQPQHF.